A selection of T cell receptor beta chains follows, all from one sample in a study of beta chain features in type 1 diabetes. Clones were sequenced by immunoSEQ multiplex PCR, and TCRdb holds only the in-frame ones, with some missing. The sample carries a few hundred thousand clones, about 13% recorded once. Sequencing used naive CD4+ T cells from blood. These TCRs come from a young woman with type 1 diabetes. The CDR3 runs from the conserved cysteine through the conserved F or W. A D gene is named only where the DNA matches it firmly. A row's size may be missing; if present it is once, few, many or a size class.

>15|.|TRBV28|TRBJ2-5|few
CASSSPGKGQETQYF
TGTGCCAGCAGTTCCCCAGGGAAAGGCCAAGAGACCCAGTACTTC
>12|.|TRBV28|TRBJ2-7|.
CASTSRAYEQYF
TGTGCCAGCACCAGCAGGGCCTACGAGCAGTACTTC
>12|.|TRBV27|TRBJ2-7|.
CASSSLSYEQYF
TGTGCCAGCAGCTCCCTTTCCTACGAGCAGTACTTC
>11|.|TRBV29-1|TRBJ2-2|.
CSVEAVGELFF
TGCAGCGTTGAGGCTGTCGGGGAGCTGTTTTTT
>13|.|TRBV5-1|TRBJ1-2|few
CASSSLGVYGYTF
TGCGCCAGCAGCTCCCTGGGCGTATATGGCTACACCTTC
>13|.|TRBV30|TRBJ2-7|few
CAWSFGSSYEQYF
TGTGCCTGGAGTTTCGGGTCCTCCTACGAGCAGTACTTC
>15|.|TRBV6-1|TRBJ1-4|few
CASGRGSGGGEKLFF
TGTGCCAGCGGCAGGGGTTCCGGCGGGGGTGAAAAACTGTTTTTT
>14|.|TRBV6-6|TRBJ2-5|once
CASSSSTSGETQYF
TGTGCCAGCAGTTCCTCGACTAGTGGGGAGACCCAGTACTTC
>10|.|TRBV30|TRBJ2-7|few
CAWSDQEQYF
TGTGCCTGGAGTGACCAGGAGCAGTACTTC
>14|.|TRBV11-2|TRBJ2-3|few
CASSPPGVTDTQYF
TGTGCCAGCAGCCCACCGGGGGTCACAGATACGCAGTATTTT
>17|TRBD1|TRBV10-3|TRBJ2-5|few
CAISESVTGTLQETQYF
TGTGCCATCAGTGAGTCTGTGACAGGGACCCTTCAAGAGACCCAGTACTTC
>13|TRBD2|TRBV29-1|TRBJ2-3|few
CSVAASGKDTQYF
TGCAGCGTTGCAGCTAGCGGGAAGGATACGCAGTATTTT
>13|.|TRBV7-2|TRBJ1-1|few
CASSSQGNTEAFF
TGTGCCAGCAGCTCTCAGGGGAACACTGAAGCTTTCTTT
>14|.|TRBV29-1|TRBJ1-2|few
CSVTTIQGVEGYTF
TGCAGCGTGACCACTATACAGGGAGTTGAAGGCTACACCTTC
>17|TRBD2|TRBV11-1|TRBJ2-1|.
CASSQEDWGGSYNEQFF
TGTGCCAGCAGCCAGGAGGATTGGGGGGGCTCCTACAATGAGCAGTTCTTC
>14|.|TRBV29-1|TRBJ2-7|.
CSVSLDSSYYEQYF
TGCAGCGTTTCCCTGGACAGCAGTTACTACGAGCAGTACTTC